This TCR beta chain was obtained from a study of patients and donors after allogeneic stem cell transplantation. Germline V CDR1 and CDR2: MNHEY, SVGAGI. The J segment lost 3 bases and the V segment lost 2 bases, leaving 8 bases of the junction unmatched. CDR3 length equals 17 residues. This clonotype was seen only a few times. TCRdb processed the RT-PCR reads anew with MiXCR; each CDR3 protein has one entry. Of about 57,000 distinct CDR3 sequences in the sample, 10% to 15% were seen once. The clonotype originates from a human donor who was either an allogeneic HSCT recipient or a stem cell or donor lymphocyte infusion donor (not recorded which). It is not recorded whose cells these are; they may come from a transplant donor. The sample taken for sequencing was blood, either unsorted or a sorted T cell fraction (not recorded which). The chain has TRBV6-5 and TRBJ1-1; TRBD1 matches at 11 bases. CDR3 residues: CASSYITGTGGDTEAFF. The DNA of the CDR3 is TGTGCCAGCAGTTACATCACCGGGACAGGGGGGGACACTGAAGCTTTCTTT.